This T cell receptor beta chain stems from a study of technical replicates of blood from several donors. Method: immunoSEQ multiplex PCR; TCRdb's copy keeps in-frame clones and lacks some. The profile shows 98,000 or so clones, nearly 97% of them singletons. V shed 0 bases, J shed 6 bases, and the junction held 10 bases outside the gene matches. The CDR3 has 16 amino acids. Per the germline V gene, CDR1 is MNHEY and CDR2 is SVGAGI. The rearrangement uses TRBV6-5 and TRBJ1-2; 7 nucleotides align to TRBD1. The receptor was derived from a human donor in good health. Sequencing used T cells isolated from PBMCs. CDR3 nucleotide sequence: TGTGCCAGCAGTTACTCGAGCAGGGGGATGTTGGATGGCTACACCTTC. It translates to CASSYSSRGMLDGYTF.